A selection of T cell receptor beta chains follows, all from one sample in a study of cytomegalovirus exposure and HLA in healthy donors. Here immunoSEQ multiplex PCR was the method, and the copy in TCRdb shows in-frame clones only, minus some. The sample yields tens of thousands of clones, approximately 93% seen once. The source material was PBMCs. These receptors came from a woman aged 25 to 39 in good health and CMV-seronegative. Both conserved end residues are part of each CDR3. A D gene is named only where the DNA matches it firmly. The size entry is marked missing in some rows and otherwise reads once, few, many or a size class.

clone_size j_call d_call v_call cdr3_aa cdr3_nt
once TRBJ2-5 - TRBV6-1 CASSEAAGFETQYF TGTGCCAGCAGTGAAGCGGCAGGGTTTGAGACCCAGTACTTC
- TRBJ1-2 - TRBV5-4 CASSLGQYNYGYTF TGTGCCAGCAGCTTGGGACAGTATAACTATGGCTACACCTTC
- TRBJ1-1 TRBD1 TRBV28 CASSPMTGPEAFF TGTGCCAGCAGTCCGATGACAGGGCCTGAAGCTTTCTTT
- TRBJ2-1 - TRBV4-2 CASSQDGDFINEQFF TGTGCCAGCAGCCAAGATGGGGACTTCATCAATGAGCAGTTCTTC
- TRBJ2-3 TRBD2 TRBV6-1 CASSETAGGRTDTQYF TGTGCCAGCAGTGAAACAGCGGGGGGCCGAACAGATACGCAGTATTTT
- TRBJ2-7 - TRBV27 CASSSAIGDYEQYF TGTGCCAGCAGCTCCGCTATAGGAGACTACGAGCAGTACTTC
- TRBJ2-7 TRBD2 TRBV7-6 CASSLGLAASSYEQYF TGTGCCAGCAGCTTGGGACTAGCGGCTTCCTCCTACGAGCAGTACTTC
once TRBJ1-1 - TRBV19 CASISGDLRTEAFF TGTGCCAGTATATCAGGGGATTTGCGAACTGAAGCTTTCTTT
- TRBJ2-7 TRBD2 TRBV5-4 CASSFGSGGAEQYF TGTGCCAGCAGCTTTGGATCCGGGGGGGCCGAGCAGTACTTC
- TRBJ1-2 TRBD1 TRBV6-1 CASSLQGGSPYGYTF TGTGCCAGCAGTTTACAGGGGGGAAGCCCCTATGGCTACACCTTC
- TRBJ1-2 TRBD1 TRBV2 CASRTGTGLGYGYTF TGTGCCAGCAGAACCGGGACAGGGCTTGGCTATGGCTACACCTTC
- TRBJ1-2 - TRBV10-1 CASSERRRESENYGYTF TGCGCCAGCAGTGAGCGCAGGAGGGAATCCGAGAACTATGGCTACACCTTC
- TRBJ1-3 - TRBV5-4 CASSAGTARLGNTIYF TGTGCCAGCAGCGCGGGGACTGCACGGCTCGGAAACACCATATATTTT
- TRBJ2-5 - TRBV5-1 CASSLGRDQETQYF TGCGCCAGCAGCTTGGGCAGGGACCAAGAGACCCAGTACTTC
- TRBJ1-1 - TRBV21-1 CASSLGPDRAPGNTEAFF TGTGCCAGCAGCCTCGGACCGGACAGGGCACCCGGGAACACTGAAGCTTTCTTT
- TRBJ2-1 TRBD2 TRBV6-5 CASSGLAGYNEQFF TGTGCCAGCAGTGGGCTAGCGGGGTACAATGAGCAGTTCTTC
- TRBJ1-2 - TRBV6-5 CASSPTGKSGYGYTF TGTGCCAGCAGTCCAACAGGGAAGTCGGGCTATGGCTACACCTTC
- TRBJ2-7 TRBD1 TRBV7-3 CASSYGTGPYEQYF TGTGCCAGCAGCTACGGGACAGGACCCTACGAGCAGTACTTC
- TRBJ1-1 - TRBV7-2 CASSSLGGFLGTEAFF TGTGCCAGCAGCTCCCTTGGGGGGTTCTTGGGCACTGAAGCTTTCTTT
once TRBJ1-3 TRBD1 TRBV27 CASSLNRGSGNTIYF TGTGCCAGCAGTTTAAACAGGGGGTCTGGAAACACCATATATTTT
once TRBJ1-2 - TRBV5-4 CASSLGWGRSGYTF TGTGCCAGCAGCTTGGGGTGGGGCCGGAGTGGCTACACCTTC
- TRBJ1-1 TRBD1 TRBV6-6 CASSYSFRGHTEAFF TGTGCCAGCAGTTACTCATTCAGGGGGCACACTGAAGCTTTCTTT
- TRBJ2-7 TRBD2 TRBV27 CASSRAGGMNEQYF TGTGCCAGCAGTAGGGCCGGGGGGATGAACGAGCAGTACTTC
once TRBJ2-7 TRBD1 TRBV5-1 CASSPQGRSYEQYF TGCGCCAGCAGCCCACAGGGGCGCTCCTACGAGCAGTACTTC
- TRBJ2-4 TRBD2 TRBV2 CASMFRGGQNIQYF TGTGCCAGCATGTTCCGGGGGGGTCAAAACATTCAGTACTTC
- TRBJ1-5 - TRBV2 CASSEESGGQPQHF TGTGCCAGCAGTGAAGAGTCAGGAGGTCAGCCCCAGCATTTT
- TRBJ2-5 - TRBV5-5 CASSPPGGGMRETQYF TGTGCCAGCAGTCCCCCCGGTGGGGGCATGAGAGAGACCCAGTACTTC
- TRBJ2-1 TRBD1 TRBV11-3 CASSLRAQGVSSEQFF TGTGCCAGCAGCTTAAGAGCTCAGGGGGTGTCGAGTGAGCAGTTCTTC
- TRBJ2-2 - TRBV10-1 CASSESSSAYGELFF TGCGCCAGCAGTGAGTCGAGTAGCGCTTACGGGGAGCTGTTTTTT
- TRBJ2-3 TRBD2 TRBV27 CASSLSSGGTDTQYF TGTGCCAGCAGTTTATCTAGCGGGGGTACAGATACGCAGTATTTT
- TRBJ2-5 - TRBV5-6 CASRKQGRETQYF TGTGCCAGCAGGAAACAGGGTAGGGAGACCCAGTACTTC
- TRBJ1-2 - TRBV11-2 CASSSGVSYGYTF TGTGCCAGCAGCTCCGGGGTTTCTTATGGCTACACCTTC
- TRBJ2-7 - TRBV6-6 CASSPQGVGMYEQYF TGTGCCAGCAGCCCCCAGGGCGTTGGTATGTACGAGCAGTACTTC
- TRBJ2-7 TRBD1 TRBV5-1 CASSFGTALPYEQYF TGCGCCAGCAGCTTCGGGACAGCACTTCCCTACGAGCAGTACTTC
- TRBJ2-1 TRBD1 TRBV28 CASSLSGTGGRDEQFF TGTGCCAGCAGTTTATCCGGGACAGGGGGCCGCGATGAGCAGTTCTTC
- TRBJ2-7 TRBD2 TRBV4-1 CASSSQLAGTAYEQYF TGCGCCAGCAGCTCTCAATTAGCGGGGACTGCCTACGAGCAGTACTTC
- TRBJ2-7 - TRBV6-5 CASSEGRSEQYF TGTGCCAGCAGTGAGGGTCGTTCCGAGCAGTACTTC
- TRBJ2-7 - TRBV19 CASSLQQGWYEQYF TGTGCCAGTAGTCTACAACAGGGTTGGTACGAGCAGTACTTC
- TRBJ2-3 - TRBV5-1 CASSLAVRSTDTQYF TGCGCCAGCAGCTTGGCGGTGCGTAGCACAGATACGCAGTATTTT
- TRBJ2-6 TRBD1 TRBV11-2 CASSHTTGLGTGANVLTF TGTGCCAGCAGCCATACGACAGGGTTGGGGACCGGGGCCAACGTCCTGACTTTC
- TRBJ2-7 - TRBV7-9 CASSSRQDWTYEQYF TGTGCCAGCAGCTCGCGACAGGATTGGACCTACGAGCAGTACTTC
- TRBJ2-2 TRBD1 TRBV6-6 CASSPGQGRTGELFF TGTGCCAGCAGTCCAGGACAGGGACGCACCGGGGAGCTGTTTTTT
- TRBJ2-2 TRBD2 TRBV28 CASASGGADTGELFF TGTGCCAGCGCTAGCGGGGGGGCTGACACCGGGGAGCTGTTTTTT
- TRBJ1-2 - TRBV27 CASSYKKGDGYTF TGTGCCAGCAGTTACAAGAAAGGGGATGGCTACACCTTC
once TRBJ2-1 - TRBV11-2 CASSFSGGITDEQFF TGTGCCAGCAGTTTCTCGGGGGGCATTACTGATGAGCAGTTCTTC
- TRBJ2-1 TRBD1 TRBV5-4 CASRAQGILSYNEQFF TGTGCCAGCAGAGCACAGGGGATCCTTTCGTACAATGAGCAGTTCTTC
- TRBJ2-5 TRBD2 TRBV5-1 CASTGLAGGKETQYF TGCGCCAGCACCGGACTGGCGGGGGGGAAAGAGACCCAGTACTTC
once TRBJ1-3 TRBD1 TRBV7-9 CASSLTLSGTANSGNTIYF TGTGCCAGCAGCTTAACACTCTCCGGGACAGCCAACTCTGGAAACACCATATATTTT
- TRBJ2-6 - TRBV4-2 CASSQVGGLASGANVLTF TGTGCCAGCAGCCAAGTCGGAGGTTTGGCCTCTGGGGCCAACGTCCTGACTTTC
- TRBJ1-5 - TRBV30 CAWSTGRDQPQHF TGTGCCTGGAGCACAGGGAGAGATCAGCCCCAGCATTTT
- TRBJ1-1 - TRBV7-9 CASSLQNTEAFF TGTGCCAGCAGCTTACAGAACACTGAAGCTTTCTTT
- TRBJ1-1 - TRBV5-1 CASSLVVGTPNTEAFF TGCGCCAGCAGCTTGGTAGTAGGGACTCCGAACACTGAAGCTTTCTTT
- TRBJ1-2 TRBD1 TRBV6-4 CANPRTGRGYTF TGTGCCAACCCACGGACAGGCCGTGGCTACACCTTC
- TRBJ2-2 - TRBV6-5 CASSYEVTGELFF TGTGCCAGCAGTTACGAGGTCACCGGGGAGCTGTTTTTT
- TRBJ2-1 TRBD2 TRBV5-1 CASSGGTSANEQFF TGCGCCAGCAGCGGTGGGACTAGCGCGAATGAGCAGTTCTTC
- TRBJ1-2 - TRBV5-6 CASSLVGHPYYTF TGTGCCAGCAGCTTGGTTGGCCACCCTTACTACACCTTC
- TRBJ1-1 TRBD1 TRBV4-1 CASSHPDRAGAEAFF TGCGCCAGCAGCCACCCCGACAGGGCAGGCGCTGAAGCTTTCTTT
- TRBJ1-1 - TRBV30 CAWSVGSGFTEAFF TGTGCCTGGAGTGTAGGTAGCGGGTTTACTGAAGCTTTCTTT